The clone carrying this TCR beta chain is a singleton in its sample. The data are from a study of T cells in tumors after PD-1 blockade. Whole-study context: Excluded were patients with checkpoint blockade, immunosuppressants, or radiotherapy or other anti-cancer therapy within 4 weeks. Either cemiplimab 350 mg every 2 weeks or pembrolizumab 200 mg every 3 weeks was given. Daily vismodegib 150 mg continued in a subset of anti-PD-1-treated patients.

Only in-frame clones appear in the TCRdb table, and some are missing; sequencing was by immunoSEQ multiplex PCR. This table holds roughly 50,000 clones, 75% to 80% found once. Genomic DNA template from tumor biopsies or peripheral blood, 616 ng to 6,004 ng input. In germline, CDR1 is SGHVS, CDR2 FQNEAQ. The CDR3 is 11 residues long. V lost 9 bases to trimming and J lost 8 bases, with 10 bases between them. This sequence joins TRBV7-8 and TRBJ1-4, with D uncertain. The sequence was collected from a human donor with basal cell carcinoma. The sample here was PBMCs, taken before anti-PD-1 treatment. The CDR3 loop is CASAGGEKLFF. CDR3 coding DNA: TGTGCCAGTGCCGGCGGGGAAAAACTGTTTTTT.